A selection of T cell receptor beta chains follows, all from one sample in a study of cytomegalovirus exposure and HLA in healthy donors. Assay used: immunoSEQ multiplex PCR; TCRdb lists only in-frame clones, some missing. The sample shows about 150,000 clones, around 82% of them seen only once. Material: PBMCs. All receptors derive from a woman aged 45 to 65 in good health and CMV-seropositive. The CDR3 runs from the conserved cysteine through the conserved F or W. The D gene is left open where the match is weak. Clone size appears in some rows only: once, few, many, or a class for an expanded clone.

J gene | V gene | clone size | D gene | CDR3 DNA | CDR3 protein
TRBJ2-1 | TRBV4-2 | once | - | TGTGCCAGCAGCCAAGAGACAGGAAACAATGAGCAGTTCTTC | CASSQETGNNEQFF
TRBJ2-7 | TRBV18 | - | - | TGTGCCAGCTCACCACAATTGAGTTACGAGCAGTACTTC | CASSPQLSYEQYF
TRBJ2-6 | TRBV4-3 | - | TRBD2 | TGCGCCAGCAGCCAAGATCTGGGGGGGGCTGGGGCCAACGTCCTGACTTTC | CASSQDLGGAGANVLTF
TRBJ1-6 | TRBV6-1 | few | - | TGTGCCAGCAGTGATTTACAATATTCACCCCTCCACTTT | CASSDLQYSPLHF
TRBJ2-3 | TRBV6-6 | once | - | TGTGCCAGCAGTTACGGGACATCACCCACAGATACGCAGTATTTT | CASSYGTSPTDTQYF
TRBJ2-1 | TRBV5-6 | - | - | TGTGCCAGCAGCTTGCAGGGCTATGGGTACAATGAGCAGTTCTTC | CASSLQGYGYNEQFF
TRBJ2-1 | TRBV19 | - | TRBD2 | TGTGCCACTTCTGCTGGCGGGAGACGGTACAATGAGCAGTTCTTC | CATSAGGRRYNEQFF
TRBJ2-7 | TRBV27 | - | TRBD1 | TGTGCCAGCAGTTCCCTACGGACAGGGCTAATTTCCTACGAGCAGTACTTC | CASSSLRTGLISYEQYF
TRBJ2-1 | TRBV27 | - | TRBD2 | TGTGCCTCCAGGTCGGGGGGGCTATACAATGAGCAGTTCTTC | CASRSGGLYNEQFF
TRBJ1-6 | TRBV18 | - | - | TGTGCCAGCTCACCATCAGGGTGGGATTCACCCCTCCACTTT | CASSPSGWDSPLHF